The 16 T cell receptor beta chains below all came from one sample that was sequenced in a study of regulatory T cells in long-lasting Graves disease. Time point reported: newly diagnosed GD, antithyroid drugs for less than 3 months. With RNA extracted from PBMCs as input, the TCR library was made. CDR3 regions were amplified by Arm-PCR using iRepertoire HTBI primers to build TCR beta libraries. TCRdb fed the multiplex PCR reads into MiXCR, producing one record per CDR3 protein. The sample lists about 240,000 distinct CDR3 sequences, around 20% occurring once. Sequenced material: peripheral blood mononuclear cells (PBMCs), taken at new diagnosis, from a patient treated with antithyroid drugs. The receptors stem from a female donor with Graves disease.

The V call is TRBV5-1, the J call TRBJ2-3; tentative D call: TRBD2 (6 bases). From germline, CDR1 is SGHRS and CDR2 YFSETQ. V was shortened by 4 bases and J by 4 bases, with 10 bases between the two germline ends. This CDR3 contains 13 residues. The CDR3: CASSGGIADTQYF. The CDR3 DNA reads as TGCGCCAGCAGCGGGGGGATTGCAGATACGCAGTATTTT.

This clonotype has at least ten counts. This CDR3 reads CASSEPQGNSPLHF. The CDR3 region has the DNA TGTGCCAGCAGTGAACCCCAGGGTAATTCACCCCTCCACTTT. This sequence joins TRBV2 and TRBJ1-6, with a weak D call TRBD1 (5 bases). Looked up from germline, CDR1 is SNHLY and CDR2 is FYNNEI. The CDR3 contains 14 residues. Trimming took 2 bases from V and 6 from J, leaving 8 bases between them.

This clonotype was observed many times. The genes are TRBV5-1 and TRBJ2-1; TRBD2 matches 9 bases. The CDR3 consists of 15 residues. The germline V gene encodes CDR1 SGHRS and CDR2 YFSETQ. Losses at the gene ends were 5 bases for V and 9 bases for J; bases not matched to a gene: 12. DNA for the CDR3: TGCGCCAGCAGAGGAGTTAGCGGGGGAGACGGTGAGCAGTTCTTC. Its translation: CASRGVSGGDGEQFF.

CDR3 bases: TGTGCCAGTAGTATAGGGGCCGGGACGGGCGATGGCTACACCTTC. Protein sequence: CASSIGAGTGDGYTF. The gene calls are TRBV19 and TRBJ1-2, with D possibly matching TRBD1 (5 bases). The germline V gene encodes CDR1 LNHDA and CDR2 SQIVND (reference sequence). V lost 1 base, J lost 6 bases, and 15 bases lay in between. The CDR3 covers 15 residues.

The chain recombines TRBV7-4 with TRBJ2-1; 10 bases are shared with TRBD2. V lost 5 bases and J lost 3; bases outside the gene matches: 7. Germline values: CDR1 SGHVT, CDR2 SQSDAQ. CDR3 size: 16 residues. In nucleotides, the CDR3 is TGTGCCAGCAGCGTAGGGGCTAGCGGGGGCTACAATGAGCAGTTCTTC. Translating gives CASSVGASGGYNEQFF.

About this clonotype: A single base separates this from a much larger clone, so it may be a read error. The chain employs TRBV19 and TRBJ1-2; 7 bases fit TRBD1. The length of the CDR3 is 15 residues. CDR1 and CDR2 (germline): LNHDA, SQIVND (reference sequence). CDR3 protein: CAGSAGQSVYYGYTF. The DNA of the CDR3 is TGTGCCGGTAGTGCGGGACAGTCGGTTTACTATGGCTACACCTTC.

In the case of this clonotype: This likely reflects a read error, since a far larger clone is one base away. This chain connects TRBV3-1 to TRBJ2-5; perhaps D is TRBD1 or TRBD2 (5 bases each). The closer fit of TRBJ2-7 to the DNA end suggests the J call may be wrong. Germline V gene data show CDR1 as LGHDT and CDR2 as YNNKEL (reference sequence). The CDR3 has 17 amino acids. The CDR3 sequence is CTSMGPVGNRSSYEQYF. CDR3 coding DNA: TGTACCAGCATGGGACCTGTTGGGAACCGAAGCTCCTACGAGCAGTACTTC.

This clonotype was recorded many times. The V and J genes are TRBV7-3 and TRBJ2-2, with 7 nucleotides matching TRBD1. V shed 5 bases, J shed 5 bases, and the junction held 8 bases outside the gene matches. The germline gives CDR1 SGHTA, CDR2 FQGTGA. The CDR3 loop spans 15 amino acids. As DNA, the CDR3 is TGTGCCAGCAGCCTCAGGGGGAAGGGGACCGGGGAGCTGTTTTTT. Translation: CASSLRGKGTGELFF.

This clonotype came up many times. The chain combines TRBV20-1 with TRBJ2-2; 8 bases are shared with TRBD2. CDR3 length equals 17 residues. The V segment lost 0 bases and the J segment 4 bases; nucleotides outside the gene matches: 10. CDR1 is DFQATT and CDR2 is SNEGSKA in the germline V gene (reference sequence). The CDR3 region is CSARDSRGGGFTGELFF. CDR3 sequence (DNA): TGCAGTGCTAGAGATAGTCGTGGCGGGGGGTTCACCGGGGAGCTGTTTTTT.

This clonotype was observed at least ten times. This chain connects TRBV3-1 to TRBJ1-5; 8 bases are a match to TRBD1. V gave up 1 base and J gave up 2 bases; unmatched junction bases: 1. The CDR3 has 15 residues. From germline, CDR1 is LGHDT and CDR2 YNNKEL (reference sequence). The CDR3 reads CASSQATGGNQPQHF. In nucleotides, the CDR3 is TGTGCCAGCAGCCAAGCGACAGGGGGCAATCAGCCCCAGCATTTT. Supplemented by reference TRBV3-1 and TRBJ1-5, the full variable domain reads DTAVSQTPKYLVTQMGNDKSIKCEQNLGHDTMYWYKQDSKKFLKIMFSYNNKELIINETVPNRFSPKSPDKAHLNLHINSLELGDSAVYFCASSQATGGNQPQHFGDGTRLSIL.

There are a few counts of this clonotype. At one boundary the junction diverges from the germline segment, which might be a read error. The chain has TRBV5-1 and TRBJ1-5, with D perhaps matching TRBD1 (5 bases). The CDR3 is 16 amino acids. The germline CDR1 and CDR2 sequences are SGHRS and YFSETQ. The CDR3 loop reads CASSLTRGTSNQPQHF. The CDR3 bases are TGTGCCAGCAGCTTGACCCGAGGGACGAGCAATCAGCCCCAGCATTTT.

The table lists this clonotype with a few counts. The chain recombines TRBV6-5 with TRBJ1-2; D is possibly TRBD1 (5 bases). Per germline, CDR1 MNHEY and CDR2 SVGAGI. V dropped 0 bases and J dropped 6 bases, with 8 bases sitting between them. There are 13 residues in the CDR3. The CDR3 protein is CASSYSGANGYTF. DNA for the CDR3: TGTGCCAGCAGTTACTCTGGGGCCAATGGCTACACCTTC.

In this sample, this clonotype turned up a few times. A single base separates this from a much larger clone, so it may be a read error. The rearrangement uses TRBV6-2 or TRBV6-3 and TRBJ2-5; D perhaps matches TRBD2 (5 bases). This CDR3 comprises 13 residues. The germline V gene encodes CDR1 MNHEY and CDR2 SVGEGT. The CDR3 is CVSSYRRRETQYF. The CDR3 region has the DNA TGTGTCAGCAGTTACCGGCGGAGGGAGACCCAGTACTTC.

Ten or more counts support this clonotype. This chain joins TRBV10-3 and TRBJ1-1; the match to TRBD1 covers 9 bases. This CDR3 is built from 15 residues. Germline assignment: CDR1 ENHRY and CDR2 SYGVKD. V trimming: 5 bases; J trimming: 0 bases; junction bases outside the gene matches: 4. In DNA, the CDR3 is TGTGCCATCAGTAAACAGGGGGCTGTGAACACTGAAGCTTTCTTT. Its translation is CAISKQGAVNTEAFF.

This clonotype was seen repeatedly, ten times or more. CDR3 DNA sequence: TGCGCCAGCAGCGCTCGACATTCGGGACAGGTTTCCTACGAGCAGTACTTC. Translated, it gives CASSARHSGQVSYEQYF. The chain carries TRBV5-1 and TRBJ2-7, with TRBD1 matching over 8 bases. Germline CDR1 reads SGHRS; CDR2 reads YFSETQ. The CDR3 has 17 amino acids. V was clipped by 4 bases and J by 1 base; unmatched bases: 13.

The chain employs TRBV10-2 and TRBJ1-5, with TRBD1 identical over 8 bases. Per the germline V gene, CDR1 is WSHSY and CDR2 is SAAADI. V shed 2 bases, J shed 5 bases, and the junction held 8 bases outside the gene matches. CDR3 length equals 16 residues. The CDR3 protein is CASSENRGIMDQPQHF. CDR3 in DNA: TGCGCCAGCAGTGAGAACAGGGGGATAATGGATCAGCCCCAGCATTTT.